Each of the 18 T cell receptor beta chains below was sequenced from the same sample in a study of spatial heterogeneity in lung cancer. The time point denotes: sample taken at primary tumor resection. Tumor, nontumor lung or frozen PBMC supplied whole RNA that was sequenced unsorted. TCRdb re-analysed the 5' RACE reads in MiXCR, keeping a single row per CDR3 protein. This table holds thousands of distinct CDR3 sequences, 4.4% found once. Source: normal lung tissue next to the tumor, taken at surgery. These TCRs come from a female donor with early-stage non-small cell lung cancer.

Relative to its sample, this clonotype is large (0.1 to 1%). This beta chain represents an off-target read in a library built for alpha chains; its size is of limited meaning. The chain recombines TRBV20-1 with TRBJ2-5; D is uncertain. Germline assignment: CDR1 DFQATT and CDR2 SNEGSKA (reference sequence). The V end lost 3 bases, the J end lost 0 bases, and 20 bases lay between the germline ends. This CDR3 has 17 residues. DNA of the CDR3: TGCAGTGCTAGGTCCATAGAAGGAGACCTGTACCAAGAGACCCAGTACTTC. Translation gives CSARSIEGDLYQETQYF.

In its sample, this clonotype was seen a few times. This beta chain is off target for a library built for alpha chains, so its abundance means little. Written as DNA, the CDR3 is TGTGCCAGCAAGAGACAGGGAACTGAAGCTTTCTTT. Protein: CASKRQGTEAFF. J is TRBJ1-1 and V is TRBV2; 7 bases align to TRBD1. Unmatched junction bases numbered 4, after V lost 7 bases and J lost 5 bases. The germline gives CDR1 SNHLY, CDR2 FYNNEI. The CDR3 has 12 amino acids.

This clonotype occurred many times. For a library built for alpha chains, this beta chain is a stray read; little rests on its size. The genes are TRBV28 and TRBJ1-2; D gene unclear. The CDR3 runs 13 residues. In germline, CDR1 is MDHEN, CDR2 SYDVKM. Trimming shortened V by 5 bases and J by 2 bases, and 9 bases separated the two germline ends. The CDR3 bases are TGTGCCAGCAGTCCGGTCGGAAACTATGGCTACACCTTC. Its translation: CASSPVGNYGYTF.

In its sample, this clonotype is medium-sized. This beta chain is an unintended read in a library built for alpha chains; its size means little. This chain links TRBV7-9 with TRBJ2-3, with no clear D. The CDR3 is 14 residues long. V lost 6 bases to trimming and J lost 2 bases, with 12 bases between them. The germline V gene encodes CDR1 SEHNR and CDR2 FQNEAQ (reference sequence). The CDR3 spells CASSLADLTDTQYF. The CDR3 DNA is TGTGCCAGCAGTTTGGCAGACCTCACAGATACGCAGTATTTT.

This clonotype came up many times. This beta chain was picked up by a library intended for alpha chains and is off target, so its count carries little meaning. Here the CDR3 DNA reads TGCAGCTCCTCGAGGGACAGGGGGCGCGGGCAGCCCCAGCATTTT. Translated: CSSSRDRGRGQPQHF. This chain joins TRBV20-1 and TRBJ1-5, with 12 bases aligning to TRBD1. The germline CDR1 and CDR2 sequences are DFQATT and SNEGSKA (reference sequence). The CDR3 runs 15 residues.

This clonotype was seen at least ten times. Within a library made for alpha chains, this beta chain is off target, and its count is uninformative. This sequence joins TRBV6-1 and TRBJ2-1; 12 bases align to TRBD2. V shed 2 bases and J 8 bases; nucleotides not matched to a gene: 7. The length of the CDR3 is 16 residues. The germline V gene has CDR1 MNHNS and CDR2 SASEGT. DNA for the CDR3: TGTGCCAGCAGTGAATACCGACTAGCGGGAGAATATGAGCAGTTCTTC. It yields the protein CASSEYRLAGEYEQFF.

Concerning this clonotype itself: The library was built for alpha chains, so this beta chain is an off-target read and its size means little. The gene calls are TRBV7-9 and TRBJ2-7; TRBD2 agrees at 8 bases. The germline V gene encodes CDR1 SEHNR and CDR2 FQNEAQ (reference sequence). The V and J ends lost 4 bases and 6 bases, in that order; junction bases with no gene match: 8. This CDR3 comprises 14 residues. As DNA, the CDR3 is TGTGCCAGCAGCTCGCCGGGACTAGGGTCCGAGCAGTACTTC. Translated: CASSSPGLGSEQYF.

This clonotype showed up many times. As an off-target read in a library built for alpha chains, this beta chain has a frequency of little significance. This sequence joins TRBV6-1 and TRBJ1-5, with D unclear. Per the germline V gene, CDR1 is MNHNS and CDR2 is SASEGT. This CDR3 has 12 residues. Trimming shortened V by 7 bases and J by 4 bases, and 8 bases separated the two germline ends. The CDR3 sequence is CASTNRNQPQHF. The CDR3 DNA is TGTGCCAGCACGAACAGAAATCAGCCCCAGCATTTT.

By sample share, this clonotype is medium-sized. The library was designed around alpha chains, so this beta chain is a stray read whose abundance carries little weight. The rearrangement links TRBV23-1 to TRBJ2-1, with D unresolved. TRBV23-1 is an ORF, and what it does is uncertain. The CDR3 sequence is 16 residues long. The germline V and J ends were trimmed by 5 bases and 1 base, with 15 bases remaining between them. The CDR3 sequence: CASSLRSGPSYNEQFF. The CDR3 DNA is TGCGCCAGCAGTTTACGGTCCGGGCCATCCTACAATGAGCAGTTCTTC.

This clonotype is medium-sized within its sample. Since it is a stray read in a library aimed at alpha chains, this beta chain has a size that is not meaningful. The chain couples TRBV7-9 to TRBJ2-3; D is perhaps TRBD1 (5 bases). The CDR3 is made up of 13 amino acids. Trimming removed 4 bases from V and 5 bases from J, with 10 bases in between. CDR1 is SEHNR and CDR2 is FQNEAQ in the germline V gene (reference sequence). In DNA, the CDR3 is TGTGCCAGCAGCTCAAGACAGAAAGATACGCAGTATTTT. Translated: CASSSRQKDTQYF.

This clonotype ranks as medium-sized. Since the library was made to target alpha chains, this beta chain is a stray read and its abundance is not meaningful. The rearrangement joins TRBV20-1 to TRBJ2-3; 12 positions agree with TRBD2. With 1 base clipped from V and 1 base from J, the junction kept 12 bases outside the gene matches. The germline V gene has CDR1 DFQATT and CDR2 SNEGSKA (reference sequence). There are 19 residues in the CDR3. The CDR3 here is CSARVSSGGAGLGTDTQYF. The CDR3 bases are TGCAGTGCTAGAGTCTCTAGCGGGGGGGCCGGATTGGGCACAGATACGCAGTATTTT.

Concerning this clonotype: This could be a read error, since a much larger clone is one nucleotide away. Because this beta chain is a stray read in a library intended to capture alpha chains, its abundance should not be given much weight. CDR3 DNA: TGTGCCACCAGTATAGGGGGCAGCGGCTACACCTTC. Its protein is CATSIGGSGYTF. This chain uses TRBV24-1 with TRBJ1-2, with 7 bases identical to TRBD1. Germline-derived CDR1 and CDR2 are KGHDR and SFDVKD. This CDR3 has 12 amino acids. The V and J ends lost 6 bases and 8 bases, in that order; junction bases with no gene match: 5.

By its share, this clonotype is medium-sized. The library was built for alpha chains, so this beta chain is an off-target read and its size means little. The chain couples TRBV7-9 to TRBJ2-5; 13 bases agree with TRBD2. This CDR3 contains 16 residues. V shed 3 bases and J 1 base; nucleotides not matched to a gene: 2. Germline assignment: CDR1 SEHNR and CDR2 FQNEAQ (reference sequence). As DNA, the CDR3 is TGTGCCAGCAGCTTGGGGACTAGCGGGATCCAAGAGACCCAGTACTTC. It specifies CASSLGTSGIQETQYF.

This clonotype is deemed medium-sized. This beta chain was picked up by a library intended for alpha chains and is off target, so its count carries little meaning. V and J are TRBV20-1 and TRBJ1-6; TRBD1 matches 10 bases. There are 16 residues in the CDR3. V dropped 0 bases and J dropped 4; count of bases not matched to a gene: 3. The germline V gene has CDR1 DFQATT and CDR2 SNEGSKA (reference sequence). The CDR3 spells CSARDGDRGYNSPLHF. CDR3 nucleotides: TGCAGTGCTAGAGATGGGGACAGGGGATATAATTCACCCCTCCACTTT.

This clonotype is medium-sized (0.01 to 0.1%) in the sample. In a library made to pick up alpha chains, this beta chain is a stray read with a size that means little. This rearrangement joins TRBV20-1 to TRBJ1-5; possibly TRBD1 for D (5 bases). Germline lookup yields CDR1 DFQATT and CDR2 SNEGSKA (reference sequence). The CDR3 covers 17 residues. V gave up 4 bases and J gave up 2 bases, with 21 bases separating them. CDR3 nucleotide sequence: TGCAGTGCTACCCGTTTTCGGGACGGGGGAGGCAATCAGCCCCAGCATTTT. This translates into CSATRFRDGGGNQPQHF.

This clonotype has at least ten counts. This beta chain represents an off-target read in a library built for alpha chains; its size is of limited meaning. The chain carries TRBV2 and TRBJ1-2, with D uncertain. V dropped 6 bases and J dropped 4 bases, with 12 bases sitting between them. This CDR3 has 13 residues. Germline CDR1 and CDR2: SNHLY and FYNNEI. DNA of the CDR3: TGTGCCAGCAGGGGCAGTTCCATCTATGGCTACACCTTC. Protein sequence: CASRGSSIYGYTF.

Relative to its sample, this clonotype is medium-sized. This beta chain lies outside the target of a library built for alpha chains; its clone size means little. V and J are TRBV5-5 and TRBJ1-4, with a tentative D call TRBD1 (5 bases). There are 13 residues in the CDR3. CDR1 and CDR2 (germline): SGHKS, YYEKEE (reference sequence). The V and J ends lost 10 bases and 4 bases respectively, with 14 bases between them. CDR3 nucleotide sequence: TGTGCCGCGGCGAGGGGCATTAATGAAAAACTGTTTTTT. This codes for CAAARGINEKLFF.

By share, this clonotype counts as medium-sized (0.01 to 0.1%). This beta chain came through as a stray read in a library set up for alpha chains, and its size says little. V usage is TRBV7-6 and J usage is TRBJ2-1; TRBD2 is a possible D gene (6 bases). V was trimmed by 1 base and J by 5 bases, leaving 12 bases between them. The CDR3 is 15 residues long. Germline-derived CDR1 and CDR2 are SGHVS and FNYEAQ. CDR3 sequence reads: CASSLGGIGNNEQFF. CDR3 nucleotides: TGTGCCAGCAGCTTAGGCGGGATTGGGAACAATGAGCAGTTCTTC.